The 27 T cell receptor beta chains given below trace back to one sample, sequenced in a study of T cell changes during pregnancy in multiple sclerosis. Repertoires were generated with immunoSEQ multiplex PCR, while TCRdb's copy carries only in-frame clones and drops some. The sample contains around 84,000 clones, 94% of which appear only once. This sample comprised peripheral blood, obtained in the second trimester of pregnancy. These receptors were collected from a female donor in good health, enrolled as a control in a pregnancy study.

The J gene is TRBJ2-1, the V gene TRBV2, with 11 bases that match TRBD2. The V gene's germline CDR1 is SNHLY and CDR2 FYNNEI. Trimming took 2 bases from V and 8 from J; bases not matched to a gene: 5. The CDR3 sequence is 15 residues long. In DNA, the CDR3 is TGTGCCAGCAGTGAATTACTAGCGGGAGACCATGAGCAGTTCTTC. The encoded protein is CASSELLAGDHEQFF.

This chain uses TRBV27 with TRBJ2-7; the D is unclear. Germline CDR1 is MNHEY and CDR2 is SMNVEV (reference sequence). V was shortened by 5 bases and J by 2 bases, with 4 bases between the two germline ends. The CDR3 has 11 amino acids. The CDR3 sequence is CASSATYEQYF. The CDR3 nucleotides are TGTGCCAGCAGTGCTACCTACGAGCAGTACTTC.

The CDR3, as DNA: TGTGCCAGCATTGGGAGCGGGAGGGGCGCCGGGGAGCTGTTTTTT. Residues: CASIGSGRGAGELFF. This sequence joins TRBV6-1 and TRBJ2-2; 10 bases match TRBD2. V gave up 7 bases and J gave up 6 bases; unmatched junction bases: 8. There are 15 residues in the CDR3. In germline, CDR1 is MNHNS, CDR2 SASEGT.

The CDR3 DNA is TGTGCCACCAGCCATGAACTCGCAACTAATGAAAAACTGTTTTTT. The encoded protein is CATSHELATNEKLFF. The chain couples TRBV15 to TRBJ1-4, with no clear D. V was shortened by 5 bases and J by 0 bases, with 10 bases between the two germline ends. Per germline, CDR1 LNHNV and CDR2 YYDKDF (reference sequence). The CDR3 loop spans 15 amino acids.

V is TRBV5-1 and J is TRBJ2-5, with 9 bases aligning to TRBD2. V was clipped by 4 bases and J by 2 bases; unmatched bases: 12. Germline V gene sequence: CDR1 SGHRS, CDR2 YFSETQ. This CDR3 is built from 17 residues. The CDR3 DNA reads TGCGCCAGCAGCCGGATGGGGTCAGCGGGGGGACAAGAGACCCAGTACTTC. It translates to CASSRMGSAGGQETQYF.

The genes are TRBV28 and TRBJ1-1; tentatively, D is TRBD1 (6 bases). The CDR3 consists of 15 residues. Looked up from germline, CDR1 is MDHEN and CDR2 is SYDVKM. V was clipped by 5 bases and J by 5 bases, with 18 bases between them. CDR3 residues: CASSTYREGKTEAFF. For the CDR3, the DNA is TGTGCCAGCAGTACATACAGGGAGGGTAAAACTGAAGCTTTCTTT.

The chain carries TRBV28 and TRBJ1-2, with D unclear. The CDR3 has 13 residues. V lost 3 bases and J lost 4, with 9 bases in between. Germline V gene data show CDR1 as MDHEN and CDR2 as SYDVKM. The CDR3 here is CASSFGNSYGYTF. The CDR3, as DNA: TGTGCCAGCAGTTTCGGGAATAGCTATGGCTACACCTTC.

The chain combines TRBV4-2 with TRBJ1-3; a possible D gene is TRBD1 (6 bases). Germline values: CDR1 LGHNA, CDR2 YNFKEQ. This CDR3 has 16 residues. V lost 2 bases to trimming and J lost 4 bases, with 15 bases between them. CDR3 amino acids: CASSQLGGTPGNTIYF. CDR3 DNA: TGTGCCAGCAGCCAATTGGGTGGGACACCAGGAAACACCATATATTTT.

The chain combines TRBV7-9 with TRBJ2-1; the D is unclear. This CDR3 contains 14 residues. In germline, CDR1 is SEHNR, CDR2 FQNEAQ (reference sequence). Between the trimmed V and J ends, which lost 5 bases and 0 bases, there was a span of 8 bases. The CDR3: CASSRQSSYNEQFF. In DNA form, the CDR3 reads TGTGCCAGCAGCAGACAAAGCTCCTACAATGAGCAGTTCTTC.

This CDR3 reads CASKRTGGETYEQYF. The CDR3 bases are TGTGCCAGCAAGAGAACAGGGGGGGAGACCTACGAGCAGTACTTC. The chain uses TRBV2 and TRBJ2-5; tentatively, D is TRBD1 (8 bases). The J call may be incorrect, as the DNA end agrees better with TRBJ2-7. Per the germline V gene, CDR1 is SNHLY and CDR2 is FYNNEI. The CDR3 loop spans 15 amino acids.

V and J are TRBV5-6 and TRBJ2-1; 7 bases match TRBD2. The CDR3 consists of 16 residues. Germline CDR1 reads SGHDT; CDR2 reads YYEEEE. V trimming: 4 bases; J trimming: 2 bases; junction bases outside the gene matches: 9. In DNA, the CDR3 is TGTGCCAGCAGCGGGCGTGCGGGAGTCGCCTACAATGAGCAGTTCTTC. This encodes CASSGRAGVAYNEQFF.

The V and J genes are TRBV28 and TRBJ2-1, with TRBD2 matching over 10 bases. This CDR3 has 16 residues. The junction had 8 bases not matched to a gene; V was cut back by 3 bases and J by 6 bases. The germline CDR1 and CDR2 sequences are MDHEN and SYDVKM. As DNA, the CDR3 is TGTGCCAGCAGTTTGCCGATAAGCGGGAGGGGCAATGAGCAGTTCTTC. Its protein product is CASSLPISGRGNEQFF.

The V and J genes are TRBV4-1 and TRBJ2-1; TRBD2 matches at 15 bases. Germline V gives CDR1 MGHRA, CDR2 YSYEKL. The length of the CDR3 is 15 residues. Trimming took 4 bases from V and 15 from J; bases not matched to a gene: 10. DNA of the CDR3: TGCGCCAGCAGCCTCGGGACTAGCGGGGGGCAAAGGTGGTTCTTC. Protein product: CASSLGTSGGQRWFF.

This chain uses TRBV5-1 with TRBJ2-5, with 12 bases matching TRBD2. The trim removed 3 bases at V and 4 bases at J, leaving 10 bases unmatched. From germline, CDR1 is SGHRS and CDR2 YFSETQ. The CDR3 spans 17 residues. In DNA, the CDR3 is TGCGCCAGCAGCTGGGGACTGACTAGCGGGAGTGGAGAGACCCAGTACTTC. Its protein is CASSWGLTSGSGETQYF.

The V gene is TRBV14, the J gene TRBJ2-7; 8 bases align to TRBD2. Germline CDR1 and CDR2: SGHDN and FVKESK. V trimming: 0 bases; J trimming: 2 bases; junction bases outside the gene matches: 6. CDR3 length: 16 amino acids. The CDR3 sequence is CASSQEWGSGTYEQYF. CDR3 in DNA: TGTGCCAGCAGCCAAGAATGGGGTAGCGGGACCTACGAGCAGTACTTC.

The chain joins TRBV28 to TRBJ2-7, with no clear D. The CDR3 sequence is 14 residues long. Trimming removed 4 bases from V and 0 bases from J, with 10 bases in between. Germline CDR1 reads MDHEN; CDR2 reads SYDVKM. The CDR3 protein is CASSSMRYSYEQYF. The CDR3 region has the DNA TGTGCCAGCAGTTCTATGAGGTACTCCTACGAGCAGTACTTC.

The chain employs TRBV7-2 and TRBJ2-1, with TRBD2 matching over 13 bases. This CDR3 is built from 16 residues. J was trimmed by 7 bases and V by 4 bases; bases with no gene match: 7. Germline V CDR1 and CDR2: SGHTA, FQGNSA. The CDR3, as DNA: TGTGCCAGCAGCTACCGGACTAGCGGGAGTATTAATGAGCAGTTCTTC. Translation gives CASSYRTSGSINEQFF.

In DNA form, the CDR3 reads TGCGCCAGCAGCGAAAGCCCCACAGATACGCAGTATTTT. It codes for CASSESPTDTQYF. The rearrangement joins TRBV5-1 to TRBJ2-3; D ambiguous. V was pared by 4 bases and J by 2 bases, with 8 bases between. Germline V gene lookup returns CDR1 SGHRS and CDR2 YFSETQ. The CDR3 consists of 13 residues.

The sample holds a few counts of this clone. The V gene is TRBV2, the J gene TRBJ1-1; D is unresolved. This CDR3 is built from 12 residues. The germline V gene has CDR1 SNHLY and CDR2 FYNNEI. V dropped 4 bases and J dropped 11 bases, with 14 bases sitting between them. CDR3 nucleotides: TGTGCCAGCAGTGGCGACATCCAGCGGGCTTTCTTT. Its translation: CASSGDIQRAFF.

The chain combines TRBV5-1 with TRBJ2-7, with TRBD1 identical over 9 bases. Germline V gene lookup returns CDR1 SGHRS and CDR2 YFSETQ. This CDR3 is 14 amino acids long. The V segment lost 3 bases and the J segment 5 bases; nucleotides outside the gene matches: 6. This CDR3 reads CASSSGQGSDEQYF. Written as DNA, the CDR3 is TGCGCCAGCAGCTCGGGACAGGGTAGCGACGAGCAGTACTTC.

This chain joins TRBV6-4 and TRBJ2-3, with 10 bases identical to TRBD1. The V and J ends lost 6 bases and 3 bases, in that order; junction bases with no gene match: 6. There are 15 residues in the CDR3. Germline values: CDR1 MRHNA, CDR2 SNTAGT. The CDR3 region is CASRDRGRVTDTQYF. CDR3 bases: TGTGCCAGCAGAGACAGGGGGCGGGTGACAGATACGCAGTATTTT.

The chain carries TRBV7-9 and TRBJ2-7, with 14 bases matching TRBD2. The CDR3 runs 18 residues. Germline loops: CDR1 SEHNR, CDR2 FQNEAQ (reference sequence). Germline trimming cut 5 bases from V and 2 bases from J; bases unmatched to any gene: 11. The CDR3, as DNA: TGTGCCAGCAGCCCAGATTGGACTAGCGGGAGGATAACCTACGAGCAGTACTTC. Amino acid sequence: CASSPDWTSGRITYEQYF.

The chain recombines TRBV25-1 with TRBJ2-5; 8 positions match TRBD1. Judging by the DNA end, TRBJ2-7 fits better; the J call may be wrong. The CDR3 is 15 residues long. The germline V gene has CDR1 MGHDK and CDR2 SYGVNS. This chain's CDR3 is CASSLGQGRLYEQYF. The CDR3 nucleotides are TGTGCCAGCAGCTTAGGACAGGGACGACTTTACGAGCAGTACTTC.

This chain links TRBV11-2 with TRBJ2-7; the match to TRBD2 covers 7 bases. CDR1 is SGHAT, CDR2 FQNNGV, per germline. V trimming: 1 base; J trimming: 2 bases; junction bases outside the gene matches: 2. The CDR3 totals 14 residues. CDR3 amino acids: CASSLGGGPYEQYF. CDR3 in DNA: TGTGCCAGCAGCTTAGGGGGAGGGCCCTACGAGCAGTACTTC.

The chain is built from TRBV5-6 and TRBJ2-7; a possible D gene is TRBD1 (6 bases). Trimming removed 3 bases at V and 4 bases at J, with 14 bases between. CDR3 size: 14 residues. The germline V gene encodes CDR1 SGHDT and CDR2 YYEEEE. The CDR3 spells CASSYPGQLYEQYF. As DNA, the CDR3 is TGTGCCAGCAGCTATCCAGGACAGTTGTACGAGCAGTACTTC.

V and J are TRBV5-1 and TRBJ1-2; no definite D call. Germline V gene sequence: CDR1 SGHRS, CDR2 YFSETQ. V lost 0 bases and J 2 bases, leaving 11 bases between the germline ends. The CDR3 loop spans 15 amino acids. Here the CDR3 reads CASSLGGGLNYGYTF. The CDR3 nucleotides read TGCGCCAGCAGCTTGGGTGGAGGACTGAACTATGGCTACACCTTC.

This chain links TRBV2 with TRBJ2-7; no reliable D call. This CDR3 spans 12 amino acids. Germline assignment: CDR1 SNHLY and CDR2 FYNNEI. Trimming took off 4 bases at V and 3 bases at J, with 7 bases between the two ends. Here the CDR3 DNA reads TGTGCCAGCAGTGCACAAGACTACGAGCAGTACTTC. This gives the protein CASSAQDYEQYF.